The text below deals with one TCR beta chain. The antigen it recognizes is unknown. No base-level quality is on record; no much larger clone is a single base apart. The trial excluded patients who had a history of autoimmune disease or who were on systemic immunosuppression. Peripheral blood for TCR sequencing was collected from all dose cohorts at baseline, on cycle 4 day 1, and on cycle 7 day 1. The samples were taken from a phase I, first-in-human, multicenter, open-label dose-escalation trial of ivuxolimab. Adults with locally advanced or metastatic head and neck squamous cell, hepatocellular, melanoma or renal cell carcinoma were enrolled in the trial. Before TCR sequencing, CD4+ and CD8+ T cells were separately sorted from peripheral blood. This specimen belongs to a study of OX40 agonist ivuxolimab in advanced cancers. Background on the whole study: Ivuxolimab was a fully human IgG2 agonistic monoclonal antibody targeting the costimulatory receptor OX40 (CD134). Intravenous ivuxolimab was administered to patients every 2 weeks at six dose levels: 0.01, 0.1, 0.3, 1.5, 3 and 10 mg/kg. Of the 52 patients in dose escalation, around 20 had hepatocellular carcinoma, some 15 had melanoma, 9 had renal cell carcinoma and 9 had head and neck cancer. The dose-escalation cohort was about 83% male with a mean age of about 58 years, ranging from about 23 to 85. Prior anti-PD-1, anti-PD-L1 or anti-CTLA-4 therapy was permitted, and 30% to 45% of dose-escalation patients had received checkpoint inhibitors. Three dose-escalation patients achieved partial responses, one with hepatocellular carcinoma and two with cutaneous melanoma. The purpose of peripheral TCRbeta sequencing was to test whether ivuxolimab changed TCR sequence diversity and led to clonal T-cell expansion. The monotherapy dose-escalation portion (N ≈ 55 patients) of the phase I ivuxolimab trial is reported in the paper. Paper-wide results and their limitations: At doses of 0.1 to 3.0 mg/kg, clonal expansion of both CD4+ and CD8+ T cells in blood was seen between baseline and week 6. The antigen specificity of the peripheral T cells that underwent clonal expansion was not determined. Partial responders in the 0.1-3.0 mg/kg groups had among the lowest normalized peripheral clonal expansion, especially among CD8+ T cells. Low levels of normalized T-cell clonal expansion were also shown by some nonresponding patients. After ivuxolimab, more expanded clones were found on average in CD8+ T cells than in CD4+ T cells.

Genomic DNA was isolated from the sorted cells so that the TCRbeta CDR3 region could be sequenced. The immunoSEQ Assay was used to sequence the TCRbeta CDR3 regions. TCRdb mirrors the immuneACCESS table, restricted to in-frame sequences. Some clones are absent from its copies; in checked studies, under half trace to an unresolved V gene, and the reason for the others is unknown. The table for this sample lists tens of thousands of clones; roughly 91% of them were counted only once. Roughly 4.5% of the sample lies in the top ten. The CDR3 runs 18 amino acids, cysteine and phenylalanine included. Of the read, only the CDR3 DNA is kept; its 54 bases are in frame from base 1. Clipping removes 3 bases from V and 0 bases from J, with 14 as the unmatched junction base count. The germline V gene specifies LGHNA as CDR1 and YSLEER as CDR2.

The sequence was collected from an adult with an advanced solid tumor such as melanoma, head and neck, liver or kidney cancer. The chain links TRBV4-3 with TRBJ2-7; 7 central bases correspond to TRBD2. The source was CD4+ or CD8+ T cells sorted from blood, collected in a trial of the OX40 agonist ivuxolimab. The DNA sequence is as follows: TGCGCCAGCAGCCAGACCTCGAACAGACTAGCCGACTCCTACGAGCAGTACTTC. The encoded protein is CASSQTSNRLADSYEQYF.